Given below is one T cell receptor (beta chain) in context. Its antigen is still unknown. The same CDR3 arises from other DNA sequences in this sample as well. Sequencing used immunoSEQ multiplex PCR; TCRdb keeps in-frame clones, though not all of them. The table lists about 2 million clones, 85% to 95% of them singletons. The V gene lost 0 bases and the J gene lost 1 base, with 7 bases spanning the gap. The CDR3 totals 14 residues. CDR1 and CDR2 (germline): SGHNT, YYREEE (reference sequence). The sample originates from a study of shared clonotypes between healthy human individuals. Study results and caveats: A small donor pool kept down the genetic and exposure-history diversity that was represented.

The sample consisted of naive CD4+ T cells sorted from blood. Stated subset: CD45RA+ positively selected. The rearrangement joins TRBV5-4 to TRBJ1-1, with unresolved D. The TCR was taken from a man between 18 and 29 years old in good health. In DNA, the CDR3 is TGTGCCAGCAGCTTGGGACGGCAGAACACTGAAGCTTTCTTT. Translating gives CASSLGRQNTEAFF.